This entry lists 16 T cell receptor beta chains sequenced from one sample in a study of control samples from healthy donors and cancer patients. The assay was immunoSEQ multiplex PCR, and TCRdb's table has in-frame clones only and misses some. The sample lists about 100,000 clones; just under 85% were seen once. Material: blood. These receptors came from a man aged 30 to 45 in good health.

This rearrangement joins TRBV6-6 to TRBJ2-2, with unresolved D. From germline, CDR1 is MNHNY and CDR2 SVGAGI (reference sequence). There are 15 residues in the CDR3. V lost 5 bases, J lost 2 bases, and 12 bases lay in between. As DNA, the CDR3 is TGTGCCAGCAGTGCCCAGACACCTAACACCGGGGAGCTGTTTTTT. Translation: CASSAQTPNTGELFF.

The chain recombines TRBV14 with TRBJ1-2, with no clear D. V dropped 1 base and J dropped 3 bases, with 12 bases sitting between them. The germline V gene encodes CDR1 SGHDN and CDR2 FVKESK. The CDR3 consists of 15 residues. The DNA of the CDR3 is TGTGCCAGCAGCCAAGTTACGACATCGTACTATGGCTACACCTTC. Translation: CASSQVTTSYYGYTF.

The CDR3 loop is CASKMRQTNTGELFF. In DNA form, the CDR3 reads TGCGCCAGCAAAATGAGACAGACGAACACCGGGGAGCTGTTTTTT. The chain uses TRBV5-1 and TRBJ2-2; weak D call: TRBD1 (5 bases). The CDR3 loop spans 15 amino acids. Germline values: CDR1 SGHRS, CDR2 YFSETQ. Trimming cost V 6 bases and J 0 bases, with 12 bases left between them.

This clone came up a few times. V usage is TRBV5-1 and J usage is TRBJ1-4; 8 positions match TRBD1. The J segment lost 6 bases and the V segment lost 0 bases, leaving 7 bases of the junction unmatched. The CDR3 spans 16 residues. Looked up from germline, CDR1 is SGHRS and CDR2 is YFSETQ. CDR3 sequence reads: CASSLAFRTGYEKLFF. CDR3 DNA: TGCGCCAGCAGCTTGGCCTTTAGGACAGGGTATGAAAAACTGTTTTTT.

The gene calls are TRBV7-2 and TRBJ2-1; the D is unclear. V was shortened by 7 bases and J by 5 bases, with 18 bases between the two germline ends. Germline CDR1 is SGHTA and CDR2 is FQGNSA. This CDR3 has 15 amino acids. The CDR3 loop is CASTLDRPRNNEQFF. The CDR3 bases are TGTGCCAGCACCCTCGACCGACCCCGGAACAATGAGCAGTTCTTC.

The chain employs TRBV10-3 and TRBJ1-5; D remains ambiguous. The V end was cut by 3 bases, the J end by 6 bases, with 12 bases between. The V gene's germline CDR1 is ENHRY and CDR2 SYGVKD. The CDR3 consists of 14 residues. The CDR3 loop reads CAISDSGTSQPQHF. CDR3 nucleotides: TGTGCCATCAGTGATTCAGGTACTAGTCAGCCCCAGCATTTT.

This chain connects TRBV21-1 to TRBJ2-7. TRBV21-1 is assigned pseudogene status. This CDR3 region has 13 residues. CDR3 protein: CASSKGEGYEQYF. DNA for the CDR3: TGTGCCAGCAGCAAAGGTGAAGGATACGAGCAGTACTTC.

The chain joins TRBV27 to TRBJ1-2, with D perhaps matching TRBD1 (5 bases). This CDR3 contains 13 residues. Trimming pared 1 base from V and 8 bases from J, leaving 11 bases between. From germline, CDR1 is MNHEY and CDR2 SMNVEV (reference sequence). The CDR3 is CASSLFGTEGYTF. The CDR3 DNA reads as TGTGCCAGCAGTTTATTTGGGACGGAAGGCTACACCTTC.

The rearrangement uses TRBV6-5 and TRBJ1-2; tentative D call: TRBD1 (5 bases). Germline V gene sequence: CDR1 MNHEY, CDR2 SVGAGI. The CDR3 loop spans 13 amino acids. Trimming removed 5 bases at V and 3 bases at J, with 10 bases between. CDR3 sequence (DNA): TGTGCCAGCAGTCAGAGGGGAGACTATGGCTACACCTTC. Encoded protein: CASSQRGDYGYTF.

Worth noting for this clone: Different DNA sequences within this sample yield the same CDR3. The V call is TRBV30, the J call TRBJ2-5, with 11 bases aligning to TRBD1. This CDR3 has 15 amino acids. Germline lookup yields CDR1 GTSNPN and CDR2 SVGIG (reference sequence). Losses at the gene ends were 4 bases for V and 2 bases for J; bases not matched to a gene: 6. The CDR3: CAWNPGQGEQETQYF. DNA of the CDR3: TGTGCCTGGAATCCGGGACAGGGGGAACAAGAGACCCAGTACTTC.

This clone turned up a few times. One end of the junction is discordant with germline, which a read error may explain. The gene calls are TRBV29-1 and TRBJ1-2, with 8 positions matching TRBD1. Germline-derived CDR1 and CDR2 are SQVTM and ANQGSEA. The CDR3 is made up of 18 amino acids. Here the CDR3 reads CSAELTGTGATFFYGYTF. The CDR3 region has the DNA TGCAGCGCTGAACTCACCGGGACAGGAGCCACTTTCTTCTATGGCTACACCTTC. The entire variable domain, with the rest obtained from reference TRBV29-1 and TRBJ1-2, is as follows: SAVISQKPSRDICQRGTSLTIQCQVDSQVTMMFWYRQQPGQSLTLIATANQGSEATYESGFVIDKFPISRPNLTFSTLTVSNMSPEDSSIYLCSAELTGTGATFFYGYTFGSGTRLTVV.

The chain links TRBV7-8 to TRBJ2-1; no definite D call. This CDR3 spans 15 amino acids. V was trimmed by 2 bases and J by 5 bases, leaving 13 bases between them. CDR1 and CDR2 from the germline V gene are SGHVS and FQNEAQ. CDR3 amino acids: CASSLSVTKNNEQFF. The CDR3 DNA reads as TGTGCCAGCAGCTTAAGCGTGACAAAAAACAATGAGCAGTTCTTC.

The chain recombines TRBV28 with TRBJ2-7, with a tentative D call TRBD1 (6 bases). V lost 4 bases and J lost 2, with 15 bases in between. Germline V gene lookup returns CDR1 MDHEN and CDR2 SYDVKM. This CDR3 has 15 residues. CDR3 coding DNA: TGTGCCAGCAGTTCGAACAGGGCGATCACCTACGAGCAGTACTTC. This encodes CASSSNRAITYEQYF.

V is TRBV7-9 and J is TRBJ2-3, with 10 bases matching TRBD2. Germline trimming cut 5 bases from V and 5 bases from J; bases unmatched to any gene: 7. Germline-derived CDR1 and CDR2 are SEHNR and FQNEAQ (reference sequence). This CDR3 comprises 15 residues. In DNA form, the CDR3 reads TGTGCCAGCAGCCCCTACAGGACTAGCGGAGATACGCAGTATTTT. Translated: CASSPYRTSGDTQYF.

The chain uses TRBV11-2 and TRBJ1-2; D remains unclear. Germline CDR1 is SGHAT and CDR2 is FQNNGV. CDR3 length: 11 amino acids. V dropped 6 bases and J dropped 2 bases, with 4 bases sitting between them. This CDR3 is CASSLNYGYTF. The CDR3 DNA reads TGTGCCAGCAGTCTGAACTATGGCTACACCTTC.

This chain connects TRBV14 to TRBJ1-2; the D is unclear. The CDR3 totals 13 residues. The V end was cut by 0 bases, the J end by 2 bases, with 4 bases between. CDR1 and CDR2 from the germline V gene are SGHDN and FVKESK. The CDR3 bases are TGTGCCAGCAGCCAAGACTTAAACTATGGCTACACCTTC. Its translation is CASSQDLNYGYTF.